This TCR beta chain was captured in a study of shared clonotypes between healthy human individuals. Method: immunoSEQ multiplex PCR; TCRdb's copy keeps in-frame clones and lacks some. Seen here are nearly 2 million clones, over 85% observed once, and the top ten hold around 1%. Naive CD8 cells lacked CD45RO, underwent positive selection for CCR7 and left out terminally differentiated effector memory CD45RA+ cells. Sequenced input: naive CD8+ T cells sorted from blood. This TCR derives from a man aged 18 to 35 in good health.

The DNA for the CDR3 is TGTGCCAGTAGTAGGACGGAGTTCTATGGCTACACCTTC. It specifies CASSRTEFYGYTF. The rearrangement joins TRBV19 to TRBJ1-2; D uncertain. The V gene lost 4 bases and the J gene lost 4 bases, with 10 bases spanning the gap. This CDR3 region has 13 residues. CDR1 LNHDA and CDR2 SQIVND come from the germline V gene (reference sequence). The full variable domain, in which reference TRBV19 and TRBJ1-2 provide the parts outside the CDR3, is DGGITQSPKYLFRKEGQNVTLSCEQNLNHDAMYWYRQDPGQGLRLIYYSQIVNDFQKGDIAEGYSVSREKKESFPLTVTSAQKNPTAFYLCASSRTEFYGYTFGSGTRLTVV.